The source of this TCR beta chain is a study of blood T cell repertoires in COVID-19 (TCRdb year 2020). Background for the entire study: The collaborator samples originated in the United States, Italy and Spain and spanned the acute and convalescent phases of COVID-19. Where available, HLA class I and class II types were obtained from metadata supplied by the sample provider rather than from assay-based typing. The material from the prospective study consisted of cDNA or gDNA derived from T cells, B-cell-depleted T cells, or PBMCs. The dataset comprised deeply sampled blood TCRbeta repertoires from subjects exposed to, actively infected with, or recovered from COVID-19. Samples were obtained from the ongoing ImmuneRACE study (first 160 participants) and from 1,254 subjects provided by 6 global collaborators. The repertoires were released in a freely available public database meant as a resource for research on the immune response to SARS-CoV-2. Sample metadata almost always included a de-identified subject ID, COVID-19 status, age in years and sex.

Notes on this clone: Its antigen remains undetermined. One base away there is no much larger clone; base qualities are not given.

TCRbeta CDR3 regions were amplified from genomic DNA by means of the immunoSEQ Assay, a bias-controlled multiplex PCR. The source study handled its data this way. Nucleated cell counts per sample were estimated from amplification of reference gene primers within the assay. To quantify the absolute abundance of each unique TCRbeta CDR3 rearrangement, sequence reads were collapsed and filtered. For each sample, productive Simpson clonality was calculated as the square root of Simpson's diversity index across productive rearrangements. TCRdb limited this immuneACCESS table to in-frame rearrangements with V and J called. A share of clones is missing; checked studies link under half to unresolved V genes, and the rest is unexplained. The DNA gave D and trimming, while V, J and clone size come from that table. Counted in this sample were about 260,000 clones; under 95% of them appeared once. The ten biggest clones cover approximately 2.7% of the sample.

The CDR3 spans 12 residues, from the cysteine through the phenylalanine. Only the CDR3 region is kept as DNA, spanning 36 bases read in frame from base 1. The CDR1 and CDR2 encoded by the germline V gene (reference sequence) are SEHNR and FQNEAQ. V loses 5 bases, J loses 10 bases, and the germline ends lie 14 bases apart. The investigation overall reported the following: Clinical and demographic metadata were provided uncurated, with the amount varying by source and participant.

Participants in the prospective study were aged roughly 18 to 89 years, lived in under 30 United States geographic areas, and enrolled through a virtual design. To assign participants to cohorts, the prospective study relied on clinical history that participants themselves reported in a screening survey and a study questionnaire. Exposed participants had been in contact, within 2 weeks of entering the study, with a person who had a PCR-confirmed or clinician-diagnosed case of COVID-19. In the prospective study, mobile phlebotomists collected whole blood, serum and a nasopharyngeal or oropharyngeal swab from each participant. Participants in the prospective study had the option to provide additional blood draws and questionnaires over an approximately 2-month period. Before DNA extraction, prospective study blood samples were shipped either frozen or at room temperature.

This TCR was sampled from a man aged 35-49 years who had been exposed to COVID-19. The rearranged segments are TRBV7-9 and TRBJ1-1, and the D gene may be TRBD1, 5 bases matching. The sequenced sample consisted of PBMCs or T cells enriched from blood (not recorded which). The CDR3 has the sequence CASSPDSLRAFF. The DNA is as follows: TGTGCCAGCAGCCCCGACAGTCTCCGAGCTTTCTTT.